The rows below give T cell receptor beta chains drawn from one sample of a study of T cell changes during pregnancy in multiple sclerosis. Using immunoSEQ multiplex PCR, the repertoire was profiled, and TCRdb retains in-frame clones only, with some absent. The sample carries 35,000 to 40,000 clones, just over 90% recorded once. Source: CD4+ T cells from peripheral blood mononuclear cells, taken in the third trimester of pregnancy. The receptor source for this set is a female donor in good health, enrolled as a control in a pregnancy study. Each CDR3 is given with its conserved first and last residue. The order of the fields is clone size, V gene, D gene, J gene, CDR3 DNA, CDR3 protein. The D gene is left open where the match is weak. Clone size is given for some rows only: seen once, a few or many times, or a class if the clone is expanded.

size: few
V: TRBV5-6
D: TRBD2
J: TRBJ2-1
DNA: TGTGCCAGCAGCCTGGGGGAACTCAGACTAGCGTTATACAATGAGCAGTTCTTC
CDR3: CASSLGELRLALYNEQFF

size: .
V: TRBV5-1
D: TRBD1
J: TRBJ1-4
DNA: TGCGCCAGCAGCTTGGGGACAGGGTACGAAAAACTGTTTTTT
CDR3: CASSLGTGYEKLFF

size: .
V: TRBV5-5
D: .
J: TRBJ1-5
DNA: TGTGCCAGCAGCTTGGCCCTGGCTTTTGGCAATCAGCCCCAGCATTTT
CDR3: CASSLALAFGNQPQHF

size: .
V: TRBV9
D: TRBD2
J: TRBJ2-1
DNA: TGTGCCAGCGGGCGGGAGGGCCAATCCTACAATGAGCAGTTCTTC
CDR3: CASGREGQSYNEQFF

size: .
V: TRBV9
D: TRBD1
J: TRBJ2-7
DNA: TGTGCCAGCAGCGCATCCGGGACAGGCTACGAGCAGTACTTC
CDR3: CASSASGTGYEQYF

size: once
V: TRBV29-1
D: .
J: TRBJ2-3
DNA: TGCAGCGTGGGGGGGCGCAGCACAGATACGCAGTATTTT
CDR3: CSVGGRSTDTQYF

size: .
V: TRBV18
D: TRBD1
J: TRBJ1-6
DNA: TGTGCCAGCTCACAGGACAGGGGTAATTCACCCCTCCACTTT
CDR3: CASSQDRGNSPLHF

size: .
V: TRBV7-9
D: .
J: TRBJ2-5
DNA: TGTGCCAGCAGCCTTAATAGCGGAGTGGGAGAGACCCAGTACTTC
CDR3: CASSLNSGVGETQYF

size: few
V: TRBV7-9
D: TRBD1
J: TRBJ2-4
DNA: TGTGCCAGCAGCCCGCATGGGGACAGGAAAAACATTCAGTACTTC
CDR3: CASSPHGDRKNIQYF

size: .
V: TRBV7-2
D: TRBD1
J: TRBJ1-3
DNA: TGTGCCAGCAGCTTTGGGACAGGGCTGGGAAACACCATATATTTT
CDR3: CASSFGTGLGNTIYF

size: .
V: TRBV10-1
D: .
J: TRBJ2-3
DNA: TGCGCCAGCAGTGATGGTAGCGGATACACAGATACGCAGTATTTT
CDR3: CASSDGSGYTDTQYF

size: .
V: TRBV11-3
D: TRBD2
J: TRBJ2-1
DNA: TGTGCCAGCAGCTTAGGGGAGGGCTATTACAATGAGCAGTTCTTC
CDR3: CASSLGEGYYNEQFF

size: once
V: TRBV6-5
D: TRBD2
J: TRBJ2-1
DNA: TGTGCCAGCAGTCGACTAGCGGGAACCTACAATGAGCAGTTCTTC
CDR3: CASSRLAGTYNEQFF

size: .
V: TRBV6-5
D: TRBD1
J: TRBJ1-2
DNA: TGTGCCAGCAGTTACACTCAGGGGGCCAGCTATGGCTACACCTTC
CDR3: CASSYTQGASYGYTF

size: .
V: TRBV28
D: TRBD2
J: TRBJ2-7
DNA: TGTGCCAGCAGTTTTGGGAGGGCCTACGAGCAGTACTTC
CDR3: CASSFGRAYEQYF

size: .
V: TRBV19
D: .
J: TRBJ1-1
DNA: TGTGCCAGTAGTGTATCCTATGCCGATCCCAACACTGAAGCTTTCTTT
CDR3: CASSVSYADPNTEAFF

size: .
V: TRBV7-9
D: .
J: TRBJ1-4
DNA: TGTGCCAGCAGTAAGTCAGGGGAAGAAAAACTGTTTTTT
CDR3: CASSKSGEEKLFF

size: .
V: TRBV18
D: .
J: TRBJ2-4
DNA: TGTGCCAGTTTAGACAGTCCCTTTGGTGACAAAAACATTCAGTACTTC
CDR3: CASLDSPFGDKNIQYF

size: .
V: TRBV6-5
D: TRBD1
J: TRBJ2-1
DNA: TGTGCCAGCAGTTACTTCGGGACAGGAGTGAACAATGAGCAGTTCTTC
CDR3: CASSYFGTGVNNEQFF

size: .
V: TRBV6-5
D: TRBD1
J: TRBJ2-1
DNA: TGTGCCAGCAGCAGGGACAGGGTGCAGAATGAGCAGTTCTTC
CDR3: CASSRDRVQNEQFF

size: .
V: TRBV7-2
D: .
J: TRBJ1-5
DNA: TGTGCCAGCAGCTTAGCACAGGGTAATCAGCCCCAGCATTTT
CDR3: CASSLAQGNQPQHF

size: .
V: TRBV28
D: TRBD1
J: TRBJ1-2
DNA: TGTGCCAGCAGTACGACCGGGACAGGGTTATGGTATGGCTACACCTTC
CDR3: CASSTTGTGLWYGYTF

size: few
V: TRBV12-2
D: .
J: TRBJ1-1
DNA: TGTGCAAGTCGCTTAGCGTGGCTGCCCTTGAACACTGAAGCTTTCTTT
CDR3: CASRLAWLPLNTEAFF

size: .
V: TRBV7-9
D: .
J: TRBJ2-1
DNA: TGTGCCAGCAGCTTAGTTGGCAACTACAATGAGCAGTTCTTC
CDR3: CASSLVGNYNEQFF

size: .
V: TRBV6-5
D: .
J: TRBJ1-4
DNA: TGTGCCAGCAGTCAGGGCAGCCTTAATGAAAAACTGTTTTTT
CDR3: CASSQGSLNEKLFF

size: .
V: TRBV19
D: .
J: TRBJ1-1
DNA: TGTGCCAGTAGTATCACAGGGATTCCCACTGAAGCTTTCTTT
CDR3: CASSITGIPTEAFF

size: once
V: TRBV11-2
D: TRBD2
J: TRBJ2-1
DNA: TGTGCCAGCAGCTATAAGGGGGGCGGACTAGCGGGACTTCACAATGAGCAGTTCTTC
CDR3: CASSYKGGGLAGLHNEQFF